This is a list of T cell receptor beta chains from one sample in a study of T cells after posttransplantation cyclophosphamide. The table came from immunoSEQ multiplex PCR; TCRdb's copy has only in-frame clones and leaves some out. The table lists 30,000 to 45,000 clones, around 80% of them singletons. The material sequenced was CD4+ T cells sorted from blood, taken approximately 2,000 days after a stem cell transplant with posttransplant cyclophosphamide. The receptors originated from a female patient in her thirties or forties who received an allogeneic stem cell transplant from a related donor, was CMV-positive, and had no GVHD. Some T cells may have originated in the graft donor. The CDR3 runs from the conserved cysteine through the conserved F or W.

len	v_gene	j_gene	CDR3aa
12	TRBV4-2	TRBJ1-6	CASSQGLSPLHF
20	TRBV5-1	TRBJ2-6	CASSLRSKAADPSGANVLTF
12	TRBV14	TRBJ2-3	CASSHIRAGQYF
15	TRBV9	TRBJ1-4	CASSGEGASNEKLFF
11	TRBV6-1	TRBJ2-3	CASRLTDTQYF
15	TRBV13	TRBJ2-5	CASSLGGTGLYSQYF
16	TRBV6-1	TRBJ1-2	CASSAHWGRDDYGYTF
12	TRBV28	TRBJ1-1	CASSSAGTDAFF
16	TRBV2	TRBJ1-5	CASSVETGGLNQPQHF
13	TRBV10-1	TRBJ2-1	CASSLQGFGEQFF
13	TRBV6-1	TRBJ2-5	CASRPQGAETQYF
16	TRBV6-4	TRBJ1-5	CASSDQGATPNQPQHF
15	TRBV7-7	TRBJ1-3	CASSSGQGGGNTIYF
16	TRBV9	TRBJ2-2	CASSVEAGGPGGELFF
15	TRBV11-3	TRBJ2-6	CASSPRGSGANVLTF
14	TRBV5-4	TRBJ2-7	CAGSNTGSLREQYF
15	TRBV28	TRBJ2-3	CASSSPGQGTDTQYF
14	TRBV9	TRBJ2-1	CASSLREGHNEQFF
11	TRBV2	TRBJ1-6	CASSDSSPLHF
12	TRBV29-1	TRBJ2-7	CSVTLYSYEQYF
13	TRBV7-6	TRBJ1-2	CASSLRQGDGYTF
17	TRBV5-1	TRBJ1-1	CASSYVFGQGGRTEAFF
13	TRBV6-1	TRBJ1-1	CASTGGAYTEAFF
14	TRBV9	TRBJ1-5	CASSVEGGNQPQHF
15	TRBV5-1	TRBJ2-3	CASSLETSVADTQYF
15	TRBV19	TRBJ2-2	CASSIRGANTGELFF
18	TRBV5-1	TRBJ2-2	CASSTGLAGGLNTGELFF
13	TRBV19	TRBJ1-2	CATRTRGANGYTF
14	TRBV10-3	TRBJ1-2	CAITRQGADYGYTF
16	TRBV27	TRBJ2-5	CASSLSGRGGYETQYF
13	TRBV4-3	TRBJ1-5	CASSRGSNQPQHF
13	TRBV29-1	TRBJ1-1	CSGSRDRDTEAFF
15	TRBV11-2	TRBJ1-5	CASSQAGGGNQPQHF
14	TRBV7-9	TRBJ1-1	CASRSDRDGAEAFF
13	TRBV5-1	TRBJ2-2	CASSLQGPGELFF
16	TRBV11-2	TRBJ2-7	CASSLDPLGGSYEQYF
16	TRBV5-6	TRBJ2-3	CASSLPTRVPTDTQYF
12	TRBV27	TRBJ2-1	CASSSTYNEQFF
17	TRBV11-2	TRBJ1-6	CASSLAQTGAFNSPLHF
17	TRBV9	TRBJ1-3	CASSEVVTGQVGNTIYF
16	TRBV5-8	TRBJ1-2	CASSLELGGRIYGYTF
12	TRBV6-5	TRBJ1-2	CASSPGTGPSTF
16	TRBV7-8	TRBJ2-3	CASSLPGGGNTDTQYF
16	TRBV4-2	TRBJ2-5	CASSQASGLASETQYF
13	TRBV27	TRBJ1-1	CASQKGQYQKAFF
16	TRBV7-2	TRBJ1-5	CASSLDTGGLNQPQHF
13	TRBV11-3	TRBJ1-3	CASRPRGGNTIYF
14	TRBV2	TRBJ1-6	CASISWGMDSPLHF
16	TRBV5-4	TRBJ1-5	CASSADPGTQNQPQHF
12	TRBV2	TRBJ2-4	CASSLAKNIQYF
11	TRBV12-5	TRBJ1-2	CASGLVRGYTF